This TCR beta chain stems from a study of T cell repertoires in cytomegalovirus infection. Study-level background: CMV infection and matching HLA type were both indicated by public TCR beta signatures.

As for this clonotype: The antigen remains unidentified.

TCRdb re-derived calls from the reads in MiXCR, one entry per CDR3 protein. The sample shows about 230,000 distinct CDR3 sequences, 6.5% of them seen only once. The study's findings and limits: Accumulated public TCR beta family frequency recognized individuals carrying CMV together with the relevant HLA. Ex vivo responses were dominated by HLA-C-restricted CMV-specific TCR beta clonotypes.

Between the trimmed V and J ends, which lost 0 bases and 0 bases, there was a span of 10 bases. Germline CDR1 SGDLS, CDR2 YYNGEE. The CDR3 totals 16 residues. This sequence joins TRBV9 and TRBJ2-1; the D gene is possibly TRBD1 (5 bases). Sequenced sample: PBMCs. The clonotype originates from a human donor in good health (CMV status not recorded). Some clones in this sample may be carry-over from other donors' samples. For the CDR3, the DNA is TGTGCCAGCAGCGTAGCTCCAGGGATCTCCTACAATGAGCAGTTCTTC. Residues: CASSVAPGISYNEQFF.